Sequencing of this T cell receptor (beta chain) was carried out in a study of T cell responses to AZD1222 COVID-19 vaccine. Clones were sequenced by immunoSEQ multiplex PCR, and TCRdb holds only the in-frame ones, with some missing. The sample yields 150,000 to 190,000 clones, 90% seen once. Study results and caveats: Possibly, clonal diversity was underestimated; donors were largely white British and included more females. AZD1222 recipients seropositive at baseline numbered only six or seven. Two AZD1222 administrations were followed by greater Spike-specific TCR breadth and depth. Unmutated variant regions are reportedly targeted by nearly half of spike-specific TCRs.

Germline V gives CDR1 MNHEY, CDR2 SVGAGI. The CDR3 totals 14 residues. The junction had 6 bases not matched to a gene; V was cut back by 7 bases and J by 6 bases. About this clone: The target antigen is unknown.

The input for sequencing was peripheral blood, taken 28 days after the second AZD1222 dose. The receptor's source is an adult who received the AZD1222 COVID-19 vaccine. The chain links TRBV6-5 to TRBJ2-2, with 9 nucleotides matching TRBD1. The CDR3 bases are TGTGCCAGCAAAGGGACAGGGTTGGCCGGGGAGCTGTTTTTT. It translates to CASKGTGLAGELFF.